The clone carrying this T cell receptor (beta chain) was detected many times. From germline, CDR1 is KGHDR and CDR2 SFDVKD. V was clipped by 3 bases and J by 8 bases, with 15 bases between them. The CDR3 loop spans 14 amino acids. The record originates from a study of T cells in Graves' hyperthyroidism and ophthalmopathy. The CDR3 regions of TCR beta were amplified from RNA transcripts. The HTBI primer set drove a first-round RT-PCR of the TCR CDR3. TCRdb re-called the multiplex PCR reads with MiXCR, one entry per CDR3 protein. The sample contains about 500,000 distinct CDR3 sequences, 13% to 15% of which appear only once.

V is TRBV24-1 and J is TRBJ1-1; D gene ambiguous. The sample was blood. The sequence was collected from a woman aged 18-29 years with Graves' hyperthyroidism. The DNA for the CDR3 is TGTGCCACCAGTGATACTGTATGGACGGGGGAAGCTTTCTTT. This codes for CATSDTVWTGEAFF.